The 28 T cell receptor beta chains below come from one sample, sequenced in a study of vaccination and CD4 T cells after COVID-19. The antigens these receptors bind are not known. CD4+ T cells that had been cultured provided DNA sequenced with the Oncomine TCR Beta short-read assay. TCRdb recomputed calls from the PCR reads with MiXCR, one row per CDR3 protein. The sample holds more than 15,000 distinct CDR3 sequences, around 55% seen once. Treatment noted: approximately 10-day PBMC culture with coronavirus spike peptide pools or control peptides (ViraFEST assay). The specimen comprised cultured CD4+ T cells from blood, sampled after SARS-CoV-2 vaccination. The receptors were gathered from a human donor with COVID-19.

This clonotype has only a few counts. This chain uses TRBV4-2 with TRBJ1-5, with D unresolved. The CDR3 is 13 residues long. Germline CDR1 LGHNA, CDR2 YNFKEQ. V was pared by 6 bases and J by 1 base, with 7 bases between. This CDR3 is CASRRESNQPQHF. CDR3 sequence (DNA): TGTGCCAGCAGGCGAGAGAGCAATCAGCCCCAGCATTTT.

This clonotype was found a few times. CDR3 residues: CASSLTGLAGAFPYF. The CDR3 bases are TGTGCCAGCAGCCTTACCGGACTAGCGGGGGCCTTCCCTTACTTC. This sequence joins TRBV7-2 and TRBJ2-7, with TRBD2 identical over 13 bases. The junction had 14 bases not matched to a gene; V was cut back by 5 bases and J by 13 bases. Germline V gene lookup returns CDR1 SGHTA and CDR2 FQGNSA. The CDR3 length is 15 residues.

The table lists this clonotype with a few counts. The chain joins TRBV19 to TRBJ1-2; no clear D. V was cut by 4 bases and J by 3 bases, with 9 bases left in between. Germline-derived CDR1 and CDR2 are LNHDA and SQIVND (reference sequence). This CDR3 spans 13 amino acids. CDR3 bases: TGTGCCAGTAGTACCCTCAGAGACTATGGCTACACCTTC. It encodes CASSTLRDYGYTF.

This clonotype was counted between two and nine times. V is TRBV6-1 and J is TRBJ1-2, with D perhaps TRBD1 (5 bases). The CDR3 covers 11 residues. Germline V lookup: CDR1 MNHNS, CDR2 SASEGT. Trimming removed 8 bases from V and 7 bases from J, with 11 bases in between. In DNA, the CDR3 is TGTGCCAGCCACAGGCAGGGTGGCTACACCTTC. The encoded protein is CASHRQGGYTF.

J is TRBJ2-6 and V is TRBV15; 9 bases are a match to TRBD1. CDR1 is LNHNV, CDR2 YYDKDF, per germline (reference sequence). This CDR3 is built from 16 residues. With V trimmed by 6 bases and J by 2 bases, 5 bases remained unmatched. CDR3 in amino acids: CATRDRGKTGANVLTF. In nucleotides, the CDR3 is TGTGCCACCAGGGACAGGGGTAAAACTGGGGCCAACGTCCTGACTTTC.

The chain combines TRBV19 with TRBJ2-7; D possibly matches TRBD1 or TRBD2 (5 bases each). V was trimmed by 2 bases and J by 4 bases, leaving 12 bases between them. The CDR3 runs 14 residues. Germline CDR1 LNHDA, CDR2 SQIVND (reference sequence). CDR3 sequence reads: CASSIIGTAYEQYF. In DNA, the CDR3 is TGTGCCAGTAGTATAATTGGGACGGCTTACGAGCAGTACTTC.

CDR3 protein: CATSDLLQGSTDTQYF. Here the CDR3 DNA reads TGTGCCACCAGTGATTTGCTTCAGGGTAGCACAGATACGCAGTATTTT. This chain joins TRBV24-1 and TRBJ2-3, with TRBD1 as a possible D gene (5 bases). Trimming took off 0 bases at V and 0 bases at J, with 9 bases between the two ends. The CDR3 is 16 amino acids. Germline CDR1 reads KGHDR; CDR2 reads SFDVKD.

This clonotype is a singleton in its sample. The chain couples TRBV18 to TRBJ1-2, with 8 bases aligning to TRBD1. V was clipped by 6 bases and J by 3 bases; unmatched bases: 3. The CDR3 is made up of 13 amino acids. Germline assignment: CDR1 KGHSH and CDR2 LQKENI. The DNA of the CDR3 is TGTGCCAGCTCCCCGGGACAGGACTATGGCTACACCTTC. This codes for CASSPGQDYGYTF. The variable domain in full, with the rest retrieved from reference TRBV18 and TRBJ1-2, is NAGVMQNPRHLVRRRGQEARLRCSPMKGHSHVYWYRQLPEEGLKFMVYLQKENIIDESGMPKERFSAEFPKEGPSILRIQQVVRGDSAAYFCASSPGQDYGYTFGSGTRLTVV.

The J gene is TRBJ1-1, the V gene TRBV7-9; no definite D call. Trimming removed 2 bases at V and 2 bases at J, with 0 bases between. The CDR3 is made up of 11 amino acids. Germline CDR1 is SEHNR and CDR2 is FQNEAQ (reference sequence). The CDR3 sequence: CASSLNTEAFF. The CDR3 nucleotides are TGTGCCAGCAGCTTAAACACTGAAGCTTTCTTT.

The rearrangement joins TRBV19 to TRBJ2-1, with D possibly being TRBD1 or TRBD2 (6 bases each). CDR3 size: 15 residues. The germline gives CDR1 LNHDA, CDR2 SQIVND (reference sequence). Trimming removed 3 bases at V and 6 bases at J, with 15 bases between. The CDR3 here is CASSIWQGRPNEQFF. As DNA, the CDR3 is TGTGCCAGTAGTATTTGGCAGGGGAGGCCCAATGAGCAGTTCTTC. Filled out from reference TRBV19 and TRBJ2-1, the complete variable domain reads DGGITQSPKYLFRKEGQNVTLSCEQNLNHDAMYWYRQDPGQGLRLIYYSQIVNDFQKGDIAEGYSVSREKKESFPLTVTSAQKNPTAFYLCASSIWQGRPNEQFFGPGTRLTVL.

The J gene is TRBJ2-3, the V gene TRBV11-2; tentative D call: TRBD2 (6 bases). The CDR3 extends over 13 amino acids. V shed 8 bases and J shed 5 bases, with 14 bases lying between them. CDR1 SGHAT and CDR2 FQNNGV come from the germline V gene. The chain's CDR3 is CASSGGKRDTQYF. The CDR3 DNA reads as TGTGCCAGCTCCGGGGGTAAAAGAGATACGCAGTATTTT.

CDR3 sequence reads: CASSPSQGGTEAFF. In DNA form, the CDR3 reads TGTGCCAGCTCGCCCTCCCAGGGAGGGACTGAAGCTTTCTTT. V usage is TRBV18 and J usage is TRBJ1-1, with a tentative D call TRBD1 (5 bases). The CDR3 contains 14 residues. The germline gives CDR1 KGHSH, CDR2 LQKENI. The ends were cut back, 6 bases at V and 5 bases at J, with 16 bases in the middle.

The rearrangement links TRBV6-1 to TRBJ1-1, with unresolved D. Germline loops: CDR1 MNHNS, CDR2 SASEGT. V lost 5 bases and J lost 4, with 8 bases in between. This CDR3 comprises 12 residues. The CDR3 spells CASSHKGTEAFF. The CDR3 bases are TGTGCCAGCAGTCATAAGGGCACTGAAGCTTTCTTT.

This clonotype was picked up a small number of times. The V and J genes are TRBV6-1 and TRBJ2-7, with no clear D. Between the trimmed V and J ends, which lost 4 bases and 1 base, there was a span of 8 bases. Germline CDR1 MNHNS, CDR2 SASEGT. The CDR3 is made up of 13 amino acids. The CDR3 region is CASSVIASYEQYF. CDR3 nucleotide sequence: TGTGCCAGCAGTGTCATAGCATCCTACGAGCAGTACTTC.

The CDR3 nucleotides are TGTGCCAGCAGCTTAAAGTCTGGGGCCGGGGAGCTGTTTTTT. Protein sequence: CASSLKSGAGELFF. This chain connects TRBV11-3 to TRBJ2-2, with no clear D. V was cut by 2 bases and J by 6 bases, with 10 bases left in between. Germline CDR1 and CDR2: SGHNT and YENEEA. The CDR3 spans 14 residues.

The V gene is TRBV29-1, the J gene TRBJ2-5; the match to TRBD2 covers 7 bases. This CDR3 contains 12 residues. Germline lookup yields CDR1 SQVTM and CDR2 ANQGSEA. Trimming cost V 7 bases and J 3 bases; bases outside gene matches: 5. CDR3 residues: CSAERGKETQYF. CDR3 coding DNA: TGCAGCGCCGAGCGGGGAAAAGAGACCCAGTACTTC.

Only a few counts were recorded for this clonotype. The CDR3 region is CASSIRDRDPGGYTF. For the CDR3, the DNA is TGTGCCAGCAGTATTCGGGACAGGGATCCCGGTGGCTACACCTTC. This chain links TRBV27 with TRBJ1-2, with 9 bases matching TRBD1. The germline gives CDR1 MNHEY, CDR2 SMNVEV (reference sequence). The CDR3 consists of 15 residues. After removal of 5 bases from V and 7 bases from J, the junction contained 11 bases not matched to a gene.

The table lists this clonotype with a few counts. The chain carries TRBV27 and TRBJ1-2; D is undetermined. The germline gives CDR1 MNHEY, CDR2 SMNVEV (reference sequence). This CDR3 spans 13 amino acids. V was cut by 6 bases and J by 2 bases, with 10 bases left in between. This CDR3 is CASSPLRNYGYTF. CDR3 nucleotides: TGTGCCAGCAGCCCCCTGAGGAACTATGGCTACACCTTC.

This clonotype showed up just a few times. The chain combines TRBV6-2 or TRBV6-3 with TRBJ1-2; D not resolved. This CDR3 region has 16 residues. Trimming stripped 6 bases from V and 2 bases from J, with 19 bases between. Germline V lookup: CDR1 MNHEY, CDR2 SVGEGT. The CDR3 nucleotides are TGTGCCAGCAGCTCCCCGGGGAGGAGGCCCAACTATGGCTACACCTTC. The encoded protein is CASSSPGRRPNYGYTF.

The chain joins TRBV7-8 to TRBJ2-7, with 7 bases identical to TRBD1. The CDR3 loop spans 14 amino acids. Germline loops: CDR1 SGHVS, CDR2 FQNEAQ. The ends lost 5 bases at V and 2 bases at J; junction bases unmatched: 6. CDR3 sequence: CASSRTGVTYEQYF. In nucleotides, the CDR3 is TGTGCCAGCAGCCGCACAGGGGTCACCTACGAGCAGTACTTC.

The rearrangement uses TRBV5-1 and TRBJ2-5; D perhaps matches TRBD1 (6 bases). Germline CDR1 is SGHRS and CDR2 is YFSETQ. The CDR3 runs 15 residues. V was pared by 0 bases and J by 2 bases, with 11 bases between. The CDR3 sequence is CASSLEGTTQETQYF. The CDR3 DNA reads TGCGCCAGCAGCTTGGAAGGGACAACTCAAGAGACCCAGTACTTC.

The rearrangement uses TRBV12-5 and TRBJ2-1; perhaps TRBD1 as D (7 bases). Per the germline V gene, CDR1 is LGHNT and CDR2 is FRNRAP. Trimming took off 6 bases at V and 6 bases at J, with 18 bases between the two ends. The CDR3 covers 15 residues. CDR3 sequence reads: CASGHPRGAVNEQFF. The CDR3 DNA sequence: TGTGCTAGTGGCCACCCCAGGGGGGCTGTCAATGAGCAGTTCTTC.

This clonotype was observed a handful of times. V and J are TRBV7-2 and TRBJ2-7; 10 nucleotides match TRBD1. This CDR3 contains 13 residues. Germline values: CDR1 SGHTA, CDR2 FQGNSA. Trimming cost V 5 bases and J 7 bases; bases outside gene matches: 5. CDR3 in DNA: TGTGCCAGCAGCCGCGACAGGGGGCGAGAGCAGTACTTC. Amino acids: CASSRDRGREQYF.

This clonotype appeared a few times. The rearrangement uses TRBV12-3 or TRBV12-4 and TRBJ2-5, with TRBD2 identical over 8 bases. The CDR3 runs to 15 residues. V lost 10 bases to trimming and J lost 7 bases; unmatched junction nucleotides: 17. DNA of the CDR3: TGTGCCATCTCGACCGGGACTAGTCGAGTTGGGACCCAGTACTTC. Its translation: CAISTGTSRVGTQYF.

This clonotype was seen more than once but under ten times. The chain combines TRBV6-1 with TRBJ2-2, with 8 nucleotides matching TRBD1. CDR1 and CDR2 from the germline V gene are MNHNS and SASEGT. This CDR3 spans 15 amino acids. Trimming removed 5 bases from V and 0 bases from J; junction bases left unmatched: 2. CDR3 nucleotides: TGTGCCAGCAGTCGGACAGGGTCGAACACCGGGGAGCTGTTTTTT. Amino acids: CASSRTGSNTGELFF.

V usage is TRBV28 and J usage is TRBJ2-2; D uncertain. This CDR3 has 12 amino acids. The germline gives CDR1 MDHEN, CDR2 SYDVKM. The V and J ends lost 6 bases and 2 bases respectively, with 4 bases between them. For the CDR3, the DNA is TGTGCCAGCAGACTCAACACCGGGGAGCTGTTTTTT. Translated: CASRLNTGELFF.

The chain combines TRBV7-9 with TRBJ1-1; D not certain. The CDR3 is made up of 16 amino acids. Looked up from germline, CDR1 is SEHNR and CDR2 is FQNEAQ (reference sequence). V lost 5 bases and J 1 base, leaving 17 bases between the germline ends. CDR3 protein: CASSPTIGRENTEAFF. The CDR3, as DNA: TGTGCCAGCAGCCCTACGATAGGACGGGAGAACACTGAAGCTTTCTTT.

The chain carries TRBV2 and TRBJ1-5, with 7 bases that match TRBD1. Germline CDR1 SNHLY, CDR2 FYNNEI. This CDR3 contains 14 residues. V shed 6 bases and J 4 bases; nucleotides not matched to a gene: 6. The CDR3 DNA sequence: TGTGCCAGCAGGATACAGGGGAGGAATCAGCCCCAGCATTTT. This codes for CASRIQGRNQPQHF.